What follows are 22 T cell receptor beta chains derived from one specimen sequenced in a study of regulatory T cells in long-lasting Graves disease. Documented time point: newly diagnosed GD, antithyroid drugs for less than 3 months. Making the TCR library involved RNA that had been extracted from PBMCs. TCR beta libraries were built with iRepertoire HTBI primers and Arm-PCR of CDR3 regions. TCRdb analysed the multiplex PCR reads with MiXCR anew, one entry per CDR3 protein. The sample consists of roughly 220,000 distinct CDR3 sequences, approximately 16% of them appearing once. Sequenced here: peripheral blood mononuclear cells (PBMCs), sampled at new diagnosis, from a patient treated with antithyroid drugs. These receptors all come from a female donor with Graves disease.

This clonotype was counted at least ten times. V is TRBV7-2 and J is TRBJ1-1; 8 bases are shared with TRBD1. V lost 4 bases, J lost 1 base, and 8 bases stayed unmatched. Per the germline V gene, CDR1 is SGHTA and CDR2 is FQGNSA. CDR3 length equals 16 residues. The CDR3 DNA reads as TGTGCCAGCAGCTGGACAGGGAACGAGGAGAACACTGAAGCTTTCTTT. It is translated as CASSWTGNEENTEAFF.

This clonotype showed up many times. This rearrangement joins TRBV6-2 or TRBV6-3 to TRBJ2-3; 8 bases agree with TRBD2. Germline CDR1 is MNHEY and CDR2 is SVGEGT. The J segment lost 4 bases and the V segment lost 0 bases, leaving 9 bases of the junction unmatched. The CDR3 runs to 17 residues. The DNA of the CDR3 is TGTGCCAGCAGTTACTCGATAGGGACTAGTTTATCAGATACGCAGTATTTT. Translated, it gives CASSYSIGTSLSDTQYF.

This clonotype was found many times. J is TRBJ2-2 and V is TRBV10-3; D unresolved. The CDR3 contains 12 residues. Germline CDR1 and CDR2: ENHRY and SYGVKD. With 7 bases removed from V and 7 bases from J, the gap between germline ends came to 10 bases. The CDR3 loop is CAITQADGELFF. Written as DNA, the CDR3 is TGTGCCATCACTCAGGCGGACGGGGAGCTGTTTTTT.

There are many counts of this clonotype. CDR3 in amino acids: CASSVESGEMETQYF. The CDR3 bases are TGTGCCAGCAGCGTAGAGAGCGGGGAAATGGAGACCCAGTACTTC. The rearrangement uses TRBV9 and TRBJ2-5; 7 nucleotides agree with TRBD2. This CDR3 spans 15 amino acids. After removal of 0 bases from V and 5 bases from J, the junction contained 7 bases not matched to a gene. In germline, CDR1 is SGDLS, CDR2 YYNGEE.

This clonotype was counted ten times or more. The chain has TRBV12-3 or TRBV12-4 and TRBJ2-3, with D possibly called TRBD1 or TRBD2 (5 bases each). The CDR3 is 13 residues long. V was trimmed by 6 bases and J by 2 bases, leaving 9 bases between them. In nucleotides, the CDR3 is TGTGCCAGCAGATGGGGGAACACAGATACGCAGTATTTT. Translated: CASRWGNTDTQYF.

The sample holds many counts of this clonotype. CDR3 residues: CASQKGGGHNEQFF. For the CDR3, the DNA is TGTGCCAGCCAAAAGGGGGGAGGGCATAATGAGCAGTTCTTC. The chain recombines TRBV11-3 with TRBJ2-1, with D perhaps TRBD2 (7 bases). The CDR3 spans 14 residues. V gave up 8 bases and J gave up 7 bases, with 18 bases separating them. Germline-derived CDR1 and CDR2 are SGHNT and YENEEA.

This clonotype was found many times. The V and J genes are TRBV28 and TRBJ1-5; no clear D gene. V was shortened by 3 bases and J by 9 bases, with 9 bases between the two germline ends. Germline CDR1 reads MDHEN; CDR2 reads SYDVKM. The CDR3 extends over 12 amino acids. As DNA, the CDR3 is TGTGCCAGCAGTTTGAAGTCCAGGCCCCAGCATTTT. Protein product: CASSLKSRPQHF.

The rearrangement uses TRBV28 and TRBJ2-2; possible D gene TRBD1, 6 bases. The CDR3 runs to 18 residues. From germline, CDR1 is MDHEN and CDR2 SYDVKM. The germline V and J ends were trimmed by 2 bases and 0 bases, with 16 bases remaining between them. The CDR3 sequence: CASSLPGQSYPNTGELFF. The CDR3 coding sequence is TGTGCCAGCAGTTTACCAGGACAGTCATACCCGAACACCGGGGAGCTGTTTTTT.

At least ten counts were recorded for this clonotype. The V and J genes are TRBV12-5 and TRBJ1-1; no clear D. CDR1 is LGHNT and CDR2 is FRNRAP in the germline V gene. The CDR3 loop spans 13 amino acids. The CDR3 DNA is TGTGCCAGCGGTCGCGGGATGAACACTGAAGCTTTCTTT. This sequence encodes CASGRGMNTEAFF.

Many counts were recorded for this clonotype. The gene calls are TRBV7-8 and TRBJ2-1; 10 positions agree with TRBD2. The CDR3 has 14 residues. Germline values: CDR1 SGHVS, CDR2 FQNEAQ. V lost 4 bases to trimming and J lost 8 bases; unmatched junction nucleotides: 5. DNA of the CDR3: TGTGCCAGCAGCTCGCTAGCGGGAGTGGATGAGCAGTTCTTC. Its translation: CASSSLAGVDEQFF.

J is TRBJ2-1 and V is TRBV7-9, with 11 bases aligning to TRBD1. The CDR3 has 16 amino acids. The V segment lost 4 bases and the J segment 9 bases; nucleotides outside the gene matches: 11. Germline V gene data show CDR1 as SEHNR and CDR2 as FQNEAQ (reference sequence). This CDR3 reads CASSWGQGGVGSEQFF. The CDR3 region has the DNA TGTGCCAGCAGCTGGGGACAGGGGGGAGTGGGCTCTGAGCAGTTCTTC.

This clonotype was observed at least ten times. The chain employs TRBV6-2 or TRBV6-3 and TRBJ1-1; 7 positions agree with TRBD1. The trim removed 3 bases at V and 5 bases at J, leaving 3 bases unmatched. The CDR3 length is 13 residues. Germline CDR1 reads MNHEY; CDR2 reads SVGEGT. The CDR3 region has the DNA TGTGCCAGCAGTTATACCAGGGGGACTGAAGCTTTCTTT. Translation: CASSYTRGTEAFF.

A word on this clonotype: This may be a read error: a much more frequent sequence differs by one nucleotide. The chain employs TRBV3-1 and TRBJ2-5, with no clear D. This CDR3 contains 19 residues. The V gene's germline CDR1 is LGHDT and CDR2 YNNKEL (reference sequence). CDR3 protein: CASSKDGWAGGLRQETQYF. CDR3 sequence (DNA): TGTGCCAGCAGCAAAGATGGGTGGGCCGGTGGTTTGAGGCAAGAGACCCAGTACTTC.

This clonotype is a singleton in its sample. V usage is TRBV6-1 and J usage is TRBJ2-7; D tentatively reads TRBD1 or TRBD2 (6 bases each). Per germline, CDR1 MNHNS and CDR2 SASEGT. The CDR3 consists of 14 residues. The V and J ends lost 6 bases and 7 bases respectively, with 19 bases between them. CDR3: CASRKDYRQGEQYV. The DNA of the CDR3 is TGTGCCAGCAGAAAGGACTATCGGCAGGGGGAGCAGTACGTC.

Details on this clonotype: A much larger clonotype is one base distant, so this may be a read error. The genes are TRBV5-1 and TRBJ2-5, with TRBD1 matching 11 bases. Germline CDR1 SGHRS, CDR2 YFSETQ. The CDR3 runs to 15 residues. CDR3 protein: CAGSLFGQGAETQYF. The DNA for the CDR3 is TGCGCCGGCAGCTTATTTGGACAGGGGGCTGAGACCCAGTACTTC.

Ten or more counts support this clonotype. The chain carries TRBV7-6 and TRBJ2-2, with D perhaps assigned TRBD1 or TRBD2 (5 bases each). Trimming cost V 5 bases and J 8 bases, with 15 bases left between them. CDR1 is SGHVS and CDR2 is FNYEAQ in the germline V gene. The CDR3 runs to 14 residues. The CDR3 bases are TGTGCCAGCAGCACAAGGGACCTTCAGGGGGAGCTGTTTTTT. Amino acids: CASSTRDLQGELFF.

This clonotype was counted at least ten times. The CDR3 DNA is TGTGCCAGCAGTTTAGTAGCGGGAGGGGGCTCCTACAATGAGCAGTTCTTC. Translation gives CASSLVAGGGSYNEQFF. The chain carries TRBV12-3 or TRBV12-4 and TRBJ2-1; 11 positions match TRBD2. Trimming cost V 1 base and J 0 bases; bases outside gene matches: 2. The CDR3 sequence is 17 residues long.

This clonotype has more than one count but fewer than ten. V gene TRBV5-1 combines with J gene TRBJ1-4; D gene unclear. The V gene lost 4 bases and the J gene lost 5 bases, with 15 bases spanning the gap. The CDR3 loop spans 15 amino acids. Germline CDR1 is SGHRS and CDR2 is YFSETQ. This CDR3 reads CASSRIREPNEKLFF. The CDR3 nucleotides read TGCGCCAGCAGCCGCATCCGAGAACCAAATGAAAAACTGTTTTTT. The full variable domain, in which reference TRBV5-1 and TRBJ1-4 provide the parts outside the CDR3, is KAGVTQTPRYLIKTRGQQVTLSCSPISGHRSVSWYQQTPGQGLQFLFEYFSETQRNKGNFPGRFSGRQFSNSRSEMNVSTLELGDSALYLCASSRIREPNEKLFFGSGTQLSVL.

This clonotype was seen only a few times. The chain employs TRBV11-2 and TRBJ1-3; D remains ambiguous. Germline values: CDR1 SGHAT, CDR2 FQNNGV. The CDR3 runs to 15 residues. Trimming removed 3 bases at V and 2 bases at J, with 11 bases between. The CDR3 nucleotides are TGTGCCAGCAGCTTGTGGGGTGCAACTGGAAACACCATATATTTT. Translated: CASSLWGATGNTIYF.

V and J are TRBV11-2 and TRBJ2-7; 10 positions match TRBD2. The germline CDR1 and CDR2 sequences are SGHAT and FQNNGV. The CDR3 spans 14 residues. The trim removed 5 bases at V and 13 bases at J, leaving 14 bases unmatched. CDR3 DNA sequence: TGTGCCAGCAGCCCTAGGACTAGCGGCAGCATAGACTACTTC. Translation gives CASSPRTSGSIDYF.

At least ten counts were recorded for this clonotype. The chain joins TRBV27 to TRBJ2-7, with 7 bases matching TRBD2. Germline V lookup: CDR1 MNHEY, CDR2 SMNVEV (reference sequence). The CDR3 runs 14 residues. The junction had 10 bases not matched to a gene; V was cut back by 6 bases and J by 5 bases. CDR3 in amino acids: CASSTSGNRNEQYF. As DNA, the CDR3 is TGTGCCAGCAGCACCAGCGGGAATAGAAACGAGCAGTACTTC.

The V and J genes are TRBV20-1 and TRBJ2-7; D remains ambiguous. The germline V gene has CDR1 DFQATT and CDR2 SNEGSKA (reference sequence). CDR3 length: 12 residues. V lost 6 bases and J 9 bases, leaving 18 bases between the germline ends. The CDR3 coding sequence is TGCAGTGCCTGGGCCGGGCCCTTAGGGCAGTACTTC. It encodes CSAWAGPLGQYF.